These 8 T cell receptor beta chains came from one sample sequenced in a study of blood T cell repertoires in COVID-19 (dated by TCRdb to about 2020). Receptor libraries were prepared by the immunoSEQ multiplex PCR assay. In TCRdb, the immuneACCESS table is reduced to in-frame sequences with V and J assigned. These tables do not hold every clone; where another copy was compared, an unresolved V gene accounts for under half, and the others remain unexplained. This sample is represented by 130,000 to 150,000 clones; roughly 90% of them were singletons. In total, the top ten clones hold approximately 0.98% of the sample. Sequencing used peripheral blood. These receptors originate from a woman in her forties or fifties with acute or convalescent COVID-19.

The chain combines TRBV7-8 with TRBJ1-2, with a possible D match to TRBD1 (5 bases). The CDR3 has 13 residues. Deletions cut 1 base from V and 7 bases from J, with 10 bases between. Germline assignment: CDR1 SGHVS and CDR2 FQNEAQ. Here the CDR3 reads CASSLDRRGGYTF. For the CDR3, the DNA is TGTGCCAGCAGCTTAGACAGGAGGGGTGGCTACACCTTC.

The chain employs TRBV10-3 and TRBJ1-2; TRBD1 matches at 8 bases. The CDR3 consists of 13 residues. V shed 7 bases, J shed 2 bases, and the junction held 3 bases outside the gene matches. Germline V gives CDR1 ENHRY, CDR2 SYGVKD. CDR3 coding DNA: TGTGCCATCACCGGGACAGGAAACTATGGCTACACCTTC. Protein sequence: CAITGTGNYGYTF.

The gene calls are TRBV5-4 and TRBJ1-2; 11 positions agree with TRBD1. The trim removed 1 base at V and 7 bases at J, leaving 6 bases unmatched. CDR1 and CDR2 (germline): SGHNT, YYREEE (reference sequence). The CDR3 is 15 amino acids. The DNA for the CDR3 is TGTGCCAGCAGCTTGTACGGGACAGGGGGAGGTGGCTACACCTTC. It encodes CASSLYGTGGGGYTF.

The genes are TRBV5-1 and TRBJ2-7; perhaps TRBD2 as D (5 bases). Trimming took 4 bases from V and 0 from J, leaving 11 bases between them. The CDR3 totals 14 residues. Germline lookup yields CDR1 SGHRS and CDR2 YFSETQ. The CDR3 region is CASSQDFSSYEQYF. The CDR3, as DNA: TGCGCCAGCAGCCAGGACTTCAGCTCCTACGAGCAGTACTTC.

The V and J genes are TRBV7-9 and TRBJ2-1; TRBD2 matches 11 bases. V was pared by 5 bases and J by 5 bases, with 5 bases of the junction left unmatched. This CDR3 is built from 15 residues. Germline values: CDR1 SEHNR, CDR2 FQNEAQ (reference sequence). DNA for the CDR3: TGTGCCAGCAGCCTCTGGACTAGCGGGCACAATGAGCAGTTCTTC. Its protein product is CASSLWTSGHNEQFF.

This clone was recorded once. The chain links TRBV10-3 to TRBJ1-1; no definite D call. Germline-derived CDR1 and CDR2 are ENHRY and SYGVKD. The V end lost 2 bases, the J end lost 2 bases, and 9 bases lay between the germline ends. CDR3 size: 14 residues. CDR3 sequence (DNA): TGTGCCATCAGTGAGAGAGAGGGAAACACTGAAGCTTTCTTT. Translation: CAISEREGNTEAFF.

This sequence joins TRBV2 and TRBJ2-2, with 7 positions matching TRBD2. CDR1 and CDR2 (germline): SNHLY, FYNNEI. The V and J ends lost 1 base and 4 bases, in that order; junction bases with no gene match: 3. This CDR3 contains 15 residues. The CDR3 bases are TGTGCCAGCAGTGAAGTCCGGACTAGCACCGGGGAGCTGTTTTTT. Its translation is CASSEVRTSTGELFF.

The J gene is TRBJ2-5, the V gene TRBV10-1; TRBD1 is a possible D gene (6 bases). CDR3 length equals 14 residues. V lost 5 bases and J lost 4, with 14 bases in between. CDR1 is WNHNN and CDR2 is SYGVQD in the germline V gene (reference sequence). CDR3 nucleotide sequence: TGCGCCAGCAGTCCTCTTAGGGGGTCAGAGACCCAGTACTTC. Translating gives CASSPLRGSETQYF.